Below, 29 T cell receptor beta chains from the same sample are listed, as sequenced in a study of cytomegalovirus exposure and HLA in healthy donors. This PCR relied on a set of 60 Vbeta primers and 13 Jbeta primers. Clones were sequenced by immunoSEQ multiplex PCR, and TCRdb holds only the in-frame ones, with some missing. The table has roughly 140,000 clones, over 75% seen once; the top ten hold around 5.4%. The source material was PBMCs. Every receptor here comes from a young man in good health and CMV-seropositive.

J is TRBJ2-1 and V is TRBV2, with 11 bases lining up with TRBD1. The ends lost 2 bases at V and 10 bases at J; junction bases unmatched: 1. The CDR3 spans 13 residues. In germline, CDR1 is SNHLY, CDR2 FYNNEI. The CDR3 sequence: CASSEWTGGEQFF. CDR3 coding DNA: TGTGCCAGCAGTGAATGGACAGGGGGCGAGCAGTTCTTC.

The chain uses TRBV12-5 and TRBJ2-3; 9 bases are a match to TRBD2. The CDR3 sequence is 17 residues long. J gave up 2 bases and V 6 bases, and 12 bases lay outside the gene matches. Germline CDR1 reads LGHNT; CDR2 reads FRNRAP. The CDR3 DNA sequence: TGTGCTAGTGGGTTAACCTGGGGGACTAGCAACACAGATACGCAGTATTTT. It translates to CASGLTWGTSNTDTQYF.

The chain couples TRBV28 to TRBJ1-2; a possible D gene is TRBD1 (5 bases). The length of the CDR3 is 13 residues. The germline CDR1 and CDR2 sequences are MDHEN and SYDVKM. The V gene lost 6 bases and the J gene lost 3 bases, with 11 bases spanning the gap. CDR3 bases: TGTGCCAGCAGCAAGGGGATCGACTATGGCTACACCTTC. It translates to CASSKGIDYGYTF.

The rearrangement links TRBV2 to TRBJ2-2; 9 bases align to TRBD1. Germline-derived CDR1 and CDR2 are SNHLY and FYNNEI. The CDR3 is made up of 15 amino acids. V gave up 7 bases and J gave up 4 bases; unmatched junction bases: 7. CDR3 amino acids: CASKSGTGFTGELFF. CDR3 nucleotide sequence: TGTGCCAGCAAGAGTGGGACAGGGTTCACCGGGGAGCTGTTTTTT. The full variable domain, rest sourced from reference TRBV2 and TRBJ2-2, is EPEVTQTPSHQVTQMGQEVILRCVPISNHLYFYWYRQILGQKVEFLVSFYNNEISEKSEIFDDQFSVERPDGSNFTLKIRSTKLEDSAMYFCASKSGTGFTGELFFGEGSRLTVL.

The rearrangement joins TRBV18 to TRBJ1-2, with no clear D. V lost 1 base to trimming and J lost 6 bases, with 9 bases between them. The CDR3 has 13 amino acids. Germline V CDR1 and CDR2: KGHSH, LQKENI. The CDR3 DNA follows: TGTGCCAGCTCACCACGAGCGGTAGATGGCTACACCTTC. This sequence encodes CASSPRAVDGYTF.

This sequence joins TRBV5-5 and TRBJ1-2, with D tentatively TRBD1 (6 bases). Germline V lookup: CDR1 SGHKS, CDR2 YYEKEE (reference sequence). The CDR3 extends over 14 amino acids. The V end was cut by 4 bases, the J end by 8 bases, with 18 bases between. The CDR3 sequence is CASSPLGGRAGYTF. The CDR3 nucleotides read TGTGCCAGCAGCCCGCTAGGGGGACGAGCGGGCTACACCTTC.

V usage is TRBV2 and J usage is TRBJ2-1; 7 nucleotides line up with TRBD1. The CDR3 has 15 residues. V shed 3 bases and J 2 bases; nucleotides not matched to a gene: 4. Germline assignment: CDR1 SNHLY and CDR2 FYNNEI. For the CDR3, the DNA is TGTGCCAGCAGTGACCTTGGACAGGCCTACAATGAGCAGTTCTTC. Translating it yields CASSDLGQAYNEQFF. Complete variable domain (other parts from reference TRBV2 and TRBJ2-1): EPEVTQTPSHQVTQMGQEVILRCVPISNHLYFYWYRQILGQKVEFLVSFYNNEISEKSEIFDDQFSVERPDGSNFTLKIRSTKLEDSAMYFCASSDLGQAYNEQFFGPGTRLTVL.

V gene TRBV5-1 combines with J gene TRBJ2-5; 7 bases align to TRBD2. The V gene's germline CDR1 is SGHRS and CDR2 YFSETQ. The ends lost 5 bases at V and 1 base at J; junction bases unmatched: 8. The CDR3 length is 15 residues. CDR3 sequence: CASSRSSGLQETQYF. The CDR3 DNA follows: TGCGCCAGCAGTAGGTCTAGCGGACTCCAAGAGACCCAGTACTTC.

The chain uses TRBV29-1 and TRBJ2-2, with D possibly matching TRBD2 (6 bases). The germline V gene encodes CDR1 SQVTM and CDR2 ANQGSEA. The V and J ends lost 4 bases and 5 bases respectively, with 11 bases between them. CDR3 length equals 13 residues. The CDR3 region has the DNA TGCAGCGTTGGGCGGGGAGAAACCGGGGAGCTGTTTTTT. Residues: CSVGRGETGELFF.

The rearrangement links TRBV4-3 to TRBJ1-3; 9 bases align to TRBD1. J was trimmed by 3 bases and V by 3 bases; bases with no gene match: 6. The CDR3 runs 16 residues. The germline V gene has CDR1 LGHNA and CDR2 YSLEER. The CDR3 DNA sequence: TGCGCCAGCAGCCACAAAGGGACAGGGCATGGAAACACCATATATTTT. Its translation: CASSHKGTGHGNTIYF.

DNA of the CDR3: TGTGCCAGCAGCTCCCCGCTAGCGGCGGGGAATGAGCAGTTCTTC. This codes for CASSSPLAAGNEQFF. The genes are TRBV28 and TRBJ2-1; 7 bases align to TRBD2. Germline V gives CDR1 MDHEN, CDR2 SYDVKM. After removal of 6 bases from V and 7 bases from J, the junction contained 12 bases not matched to a gene. The CDR3 runs 15 residues.

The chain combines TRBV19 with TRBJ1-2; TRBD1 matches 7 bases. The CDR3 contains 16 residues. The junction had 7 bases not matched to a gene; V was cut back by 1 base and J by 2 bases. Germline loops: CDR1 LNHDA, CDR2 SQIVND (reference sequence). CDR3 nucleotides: TGTGCCAGTAGTATAGGTCCGACAGGGCCAAACTATGGCTACACCTTC. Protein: CASSIGPTGPNYGYTF.

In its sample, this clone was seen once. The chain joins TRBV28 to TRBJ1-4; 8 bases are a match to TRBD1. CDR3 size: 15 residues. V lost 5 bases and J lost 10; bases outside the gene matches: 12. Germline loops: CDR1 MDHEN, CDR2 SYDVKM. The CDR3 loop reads CASSLTGQGGGKLFF. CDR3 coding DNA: TGTGCCAGCAGTCTGACTGGACAGGGCGGAGGAAAACTGTTTTTT.

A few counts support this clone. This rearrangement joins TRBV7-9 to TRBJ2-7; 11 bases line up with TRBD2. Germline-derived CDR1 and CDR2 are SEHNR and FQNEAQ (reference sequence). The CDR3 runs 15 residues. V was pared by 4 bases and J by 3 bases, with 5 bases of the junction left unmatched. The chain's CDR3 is CASSSGLAEIYEQYF. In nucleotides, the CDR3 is TGTGCCAGCAGCTCGGGACTAGCGGAGATCTACGAGCAGTACTTC.

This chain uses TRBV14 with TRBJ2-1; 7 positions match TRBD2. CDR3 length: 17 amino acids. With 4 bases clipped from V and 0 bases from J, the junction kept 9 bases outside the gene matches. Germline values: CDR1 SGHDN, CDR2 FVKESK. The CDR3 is CASSRGGYGSSYNEQFF. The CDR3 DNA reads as TGTGCCAGCAGCCGGGGGGGGTACGGGAGCTCCTACAATGAGCAGTTCTTC.

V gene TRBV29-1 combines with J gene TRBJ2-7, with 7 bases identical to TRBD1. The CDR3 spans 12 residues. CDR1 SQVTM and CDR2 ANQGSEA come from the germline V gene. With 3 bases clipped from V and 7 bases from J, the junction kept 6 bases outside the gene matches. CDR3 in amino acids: CSVDEGAEEQYF. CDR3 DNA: TGCAGCGTTGATGAGGGGGCGGAAGAGCAGTACTTC.

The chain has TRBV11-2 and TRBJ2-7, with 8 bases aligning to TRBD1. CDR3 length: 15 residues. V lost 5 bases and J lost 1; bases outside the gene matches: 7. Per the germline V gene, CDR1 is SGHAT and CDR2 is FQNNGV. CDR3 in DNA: TGTGCCAGCAGCCCCGACAGGGGTTTGTCCTACGAGCAGTACTTC. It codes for CASSPDRGLSYEQYF.

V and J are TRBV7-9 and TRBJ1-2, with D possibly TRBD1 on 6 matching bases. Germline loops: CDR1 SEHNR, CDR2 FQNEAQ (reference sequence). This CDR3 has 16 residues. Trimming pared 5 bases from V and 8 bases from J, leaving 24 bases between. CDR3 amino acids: CASSRPPSRDTMGYTF. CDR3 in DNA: TGTGCCAGCAGCCGACCCCCTTCTCGGGACACCATGGGCTACACCTTC.

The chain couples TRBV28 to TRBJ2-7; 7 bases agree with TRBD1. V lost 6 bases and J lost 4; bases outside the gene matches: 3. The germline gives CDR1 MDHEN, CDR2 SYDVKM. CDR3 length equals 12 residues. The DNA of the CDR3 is TGTGCCAGCAGCCCGGGACAGTACGAGCAGTACTTC. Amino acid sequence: CASSPGQYEQYF.

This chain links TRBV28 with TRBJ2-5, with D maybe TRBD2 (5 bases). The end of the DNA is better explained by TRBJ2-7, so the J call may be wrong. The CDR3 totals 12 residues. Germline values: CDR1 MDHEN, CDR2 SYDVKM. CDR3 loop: CASSLGGYEQYF. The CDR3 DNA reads TGTGCCAGCAGTTTAGGAGGCTACGAGCAGTACTTC.

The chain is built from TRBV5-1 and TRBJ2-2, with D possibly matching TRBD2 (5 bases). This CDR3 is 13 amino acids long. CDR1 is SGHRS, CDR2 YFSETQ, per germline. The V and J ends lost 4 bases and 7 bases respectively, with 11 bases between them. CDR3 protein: CASSLGDVGELFF. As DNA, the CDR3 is TGCGCCAGCAGCCTGGGAGATGTCGGGGAGCTGTTTTTT.

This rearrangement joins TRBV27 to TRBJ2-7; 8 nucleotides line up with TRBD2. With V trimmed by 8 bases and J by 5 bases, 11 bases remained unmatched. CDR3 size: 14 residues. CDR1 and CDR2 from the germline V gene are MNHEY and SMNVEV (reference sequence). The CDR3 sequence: CASVTTGGSHEQYF. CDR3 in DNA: TGTGCCAGCGTAACGACGGGAGGGTCCCACGAGCAGTACTTC.

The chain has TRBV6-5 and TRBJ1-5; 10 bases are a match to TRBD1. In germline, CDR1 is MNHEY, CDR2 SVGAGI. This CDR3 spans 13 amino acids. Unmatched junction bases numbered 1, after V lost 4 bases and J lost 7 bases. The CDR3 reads CASSSDRGQPQHF. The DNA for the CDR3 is TGTGCCAGCAGTTCGGACAGGGGGCAGCCCCAGCATTTT.

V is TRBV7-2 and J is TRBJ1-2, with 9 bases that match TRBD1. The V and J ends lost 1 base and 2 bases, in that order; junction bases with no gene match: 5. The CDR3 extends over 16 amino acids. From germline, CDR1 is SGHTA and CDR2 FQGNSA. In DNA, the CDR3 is TGTGCCAGCAGCTTAGGCGGGACAGGGAGAAACTATGGCTACACCTTC. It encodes CASSLGGTGRNYGYTF.

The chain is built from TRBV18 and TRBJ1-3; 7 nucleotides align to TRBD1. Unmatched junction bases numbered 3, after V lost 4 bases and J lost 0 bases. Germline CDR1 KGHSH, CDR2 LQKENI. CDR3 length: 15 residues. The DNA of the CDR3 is TGTGCCAGCTCACGGACAGGTCTCTCTGGAAACACCATATATTTT. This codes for CASSRTGLSGNTIYF.

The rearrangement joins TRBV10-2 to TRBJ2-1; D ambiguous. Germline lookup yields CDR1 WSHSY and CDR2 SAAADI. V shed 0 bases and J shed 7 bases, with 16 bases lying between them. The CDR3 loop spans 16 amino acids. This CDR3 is CASSESYASTLNEQFF. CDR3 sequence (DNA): TGCGCCAGCAGTGAGTCTTATGCTAGTACCTTAAATGAGCAGTTCTTC.

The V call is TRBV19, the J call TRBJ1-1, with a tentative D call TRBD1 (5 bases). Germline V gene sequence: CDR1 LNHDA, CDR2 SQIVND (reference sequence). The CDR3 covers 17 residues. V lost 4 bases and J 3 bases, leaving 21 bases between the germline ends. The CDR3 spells CASSTFSSSGRDTEAFF. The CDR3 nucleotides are TGTGCCAGTAGTACCTTCTCCTCGTCAGGGAGGGACACTGAAGCTTTCTTT.

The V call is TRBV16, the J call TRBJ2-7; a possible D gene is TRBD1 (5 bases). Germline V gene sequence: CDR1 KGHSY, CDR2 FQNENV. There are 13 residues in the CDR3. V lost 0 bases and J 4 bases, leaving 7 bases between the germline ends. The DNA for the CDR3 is TGTGCCAGCAGCCAATCGAGACAGTACGAGCAGTACTTC. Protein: CASSQSRQYEQYF.

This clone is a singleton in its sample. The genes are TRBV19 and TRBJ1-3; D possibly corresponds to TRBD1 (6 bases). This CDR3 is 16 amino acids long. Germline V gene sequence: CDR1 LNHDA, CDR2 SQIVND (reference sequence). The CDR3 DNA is TGTGCAACTACGACCGGGGACATCAGCTCTGGAAACACCATATATTTT. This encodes CATTTGDISSGNTIYF.